Listed here are 10 T cell receptor beta chains from one sample, sequenced in a study of blood T cell repertoires in COVID-19. TCRdb's copy holds only in-frame clones and misses some; the assay was immunoSEQ multiplex PCR. The sample has some 140,000 clones, around 80% seen once. The sample taken for sequencing was peripheral blood. These receptors all stem from a man aged 55-75 years with acute or convalescent COVID-19.

The V gene is TRBV11-3, the J gene TRBJ2-3, with 8 nucleotides matching TRBD1. Germline loops: CDR1 SGHNT, CDR2 YENEEA. V shed 5 bases, J shed 5 bases, and the junction held 9 bases outside the gene matches. The CDR3 totals 15 residues. The CDR3 coding sequence is TGTGCCAGCAGCGCTAGACAGGGGCAGGGAGATACGCAGTATTTT. It is translated as CASSARQGQGDTQYF.

V and J are TRBV5-1 and TRBJ2-7, with D possibly matching TRBD1 (6 bases). V lost 4 bases and J 0 bases, leaving 11 bases between the germline ends. The CDR3 extends over 14 amino acids. Germline CDR1 reads SGHRS; CDR2 reads YFSETQ. The CDR3 loop is CASSTGTTSYEQYF. The CDR3 nucleotides are TGCGCCAGCAGCACCGGGACAACCTCCTACGAGCAGTACTTC.

This rearrangement joins TRBV6-5 to TRBJ2-1, with D maybe TRBD2 (6 bases). The CDR3 extends over 15 amino acids. CDR1 and CDR2 from the germline V gene are MNHEY and SVGAGI. Trimming stripped 4 bases from V and 10 bases from J, with 20 bases between. CDR3 DNA sequence: TGTGCCAGCAGTTGGGCGGGGCAGGGAAGACGCGAGCAGTTCTTC. It codes for CASSWAGQGRREQFF.

The CDR3 reads CASSPGVLQPQHF. The CDR3 nucleotides are TGTGCCAGCAGCCCAGGGGTGTTGCAGCCCCAGCATTTT. The chain carries TRBV3-1 (or the pseudogene TRBV3-2) and TRBJ1-5, with a weak D call TRBD1 (6 bases). CDR1 and CDR2 (germline): LGHDT, YNNKEL (reference sequence). V dropped 4 bases and J dropped 7 bases, with 11 bases sitting between them. The CDR3 totals 13 residues.

This chain joins TRBV2 and TRBJ1-1; tentatively, D is TRBD1 (5 bases). V dropped 8 bases and J dropped 4 bases, with 14 bases sitting between them. CDR1 SNHLY and CDR2 FYNNEI come from the germline V gene. The CDR3 extends over 13 amino acids. Written as DNA, the CDR3 is TGTGCCAGCTACCGGGACTACGGCACTGAAGCTTTCTTT. It is translated as CASYRDYGTEAFF.

This clone was detected once. The V gene is TRBV29-1, the J gene TRBJ1-2; 8 bases align to TRBD1. V was clipped by 7 bases and J by 1 base; unmatched bases: 2. This CDR3 comprises 12 residues. Germline V gives CDR1 SQVTM, CDR2 ANQGSEA. This CDR3 is CSAGQGNYGYTF. The CDR3 DNA sequence: TGCAGCGCAGGACAGGGTAACTATGGCTACACCTTC.

The chain is built from TRBV19 and TRBJ2-5; D is ambiguous. The germline V and J ends were trimmed by 5 bases and 5 bases, with 9 bases remaining between them. There are 12 residues in the CDR3. CDR1 LNHDA and CDR2 SQIVND come from the germline V gene (reference sequence). DNA of the CDR3: TGTGCCAGTAGTCTGTCCGTGGAGACCCAGTACTTC. Its protein product is CASSLSVETQYF.

The rearrangement joins TRBV5-1 to TRBJ2-1, with 7 bases lining up with TRBD2. V dropped 0 bases and J dropped 2; count of bases not matched to a gene: 5. Germline V lookup: CDR1 SGHRS, CDR2 YFSETQ. The CDR3 has 16 residues. The CDR3 spells CASSLASGGTYNEQFF. Here the CDR3 DNA reads TGCGCCAGCAGCTTGGCCTCCGGGGGGACCTACAATGAGCAGTTCTTC.

As for this clone: One end of the junction varies from germline; a read error may be responsible. The chain is built from TRBV2 and TRBJ1-5, with TRBD1 matching 7 bases. Germline V gene sequence: CDR1 SNHLY, CDR2 FYNNEI. The CDR3 spans 14 residues. The CDR3 region is CASREGQVGQPQHF. The DNA of the CDR3 is TGTGCCAGCAGAGAAGGACAGGTCGGGCAGCCCCAGCATTTT.

The V gene is TRBV19, the J gene TRBJ1-2, with TRBD1 as a possible D gene (5 bases). This CDR3 region has 13 residues. Germline loops: CDR1 LNHDA, CDR2 SQIVND (reference sequence). Trimming pared 8 bases from V and 1 base from J, leaving 11 bases between. In DNA form, the CDR3 reads TGTGCCAGTCGACAGACCATTAACTATGGCTACACCTTC. Residues: CASRQTINYGYTF.